This T cell receptor (beta chain) stems from a study of OX40 agonist ivuxolimab in advanced cancers. In the study overall: Ivuxolimab, which targeted the costimulatory receptor OX40 (CD134), was an agonistic, fully human IgG2 monoclonal antibody. Intravenous ivuxolimab was administered to patients every 2 weeks at six dose levels: 0.01, 0.1, 0.3, 1.5, 3 and 10 mg/kg. Of the approximately 54 patients in dose escalation, 19 had hepatocellular carcinoma, some 15 had melanoma, 9 had renal cell carcinoma and 9 had head and neck cancer. The dose-escalation cohort was about 86% male with a mean age of approximately 60 years, ranging from roughly 20 to 80. Patients were allowed to have had prior anti-PD-1, anti-PD-L1 or anti-CTLA-4 therapy, and 40% to 45% of the dose-escalation patients had previously received checkpoint inhibitors. Partial responses occurred in three dose-escalation patients: two with cutaneous melanoma and one with hepatocellular carcinoma. The purpose of peripheral TCRbeta sequencing was to test whether ivuxolimab changed TCR sequence diversity and led to clonal T-cell expansion. The paper covers the monotherapy dose-escalation part of the phase I ivuxolimab trial, which included N ≈ 57 patients. Summary of the overall study and its limitations: The antigen specificity of the clonally expanded peripheral T cells was not determined. Clonal expansion of both CD4+ and CD8+ blood T cells was observed from baseline to week 6 at doses 0.1 to 3.0 mg/kg. In the 0.1-3.0 mg/kg groups, partial responders were among the patients with the lowest normalized peripheral clonal expansion, particularly in CD8+ T cells. On average, CD8+ T cells showed more expanded clones than CD4+ T cells after ivuxolimab. Low levels of normalized T-cell clonal expansion were also seen in some nonresponding patients.

Comments on this clone: The antigen it binds to is not known. Base qualities are missing; no much larger clone stands one base away.

The trial excluded patients who had a history of autoimmune disease or were on systemic immunosuppression. In every dose cohort, peripheral blood was drawn for TCR sequencing at baseline, cycle 4 day 1, and cycle 7 day 1. Samples were obtained from an open-label, multicenter, first-in-human phase I dose-escalation trial of ivuxolimab. The trial enrolled adults with locally advanced or metastatic head and neck squamous cell, hepatocellular, melanoma or renal cell carcinoma. Before TCR sequencing, CD4+ and CD8+ T cells were separately sorted from peripheral blood. For sequencing of the TCRbeta CDR3 region, genomic DNA was extracted from the sorted cells. The immunoSEQ Assay was used to sequence the TCRbeta CDR3 regions. The immuneACCESS repertoire file appears here via TCRdb, limited to in-frame rearrangements. These files lack a portion of the clones; in checked studies, under half of the deficit traces to unresolved V genes, and the cause of the others is not known. Present in this sample are just over 95,000 clones, nearly 90% of which were seen just once. In total, the top ten clones hold roughly 0.16% of the sample.

Sample: CD4+ or CD8+ T cells sorted from blood, taken in a trial of the OX40 agonist ivuxolimab. The TCR sequence derives from an adult with an advanced solid tumor such as melanoma, head and neck, liver or kidney cancer.

The CDR3 reads as follows: CASSQAPGQGLYGYTF. The bases read TGCGCCAGCAGCCAAGCTCCGGGACAGGGCCTCTATGGCTACACCTTC. This chain is built from TRBV4-1 and TRBJ1-2, with TRBD1 matching 9 junction bases. V trim: 1 base; J trim: 4 bases; unmatched bases: 7. According to the germline V gene, CDR1 reads MGHRA and CDR2 reads YSYEKL. Inclusive of the bounding cysteine and phenylalanine, the CDR3 is 16 residues long. Only the CDR3 region is kept as DNA, spanning 48 bases read in frame from base 1.